This T cell receptor (beta chain) emerged from a study of blood T cell repertoires in COVID-19. The wider study: Sources were T cells, B-cell-depleted T cells, or PBMCs; the material itself was cDNA or gDNA.

This clone has more than one count but fewer than ten. Original methodology: Reference gene primer amplification yielded estimated nucleated cell counts. Profiled with immunoSEQ multiplex PCR; TCRdb holds only in-frame clones, not every one. V and J calls and clone size are those listed in that table; D and trimming were worked out from the DNA. This table holds about 14,000 clones, roughly 87% found once. The V gene end was trimmed by 1 base and the J gene end by 0 bases; junction bases not matched to a gene: 6. The germline gives CDR1 SGHTA, CDR2 FQGTGA. This CDR3 comprises 16 residues. V and J are TRBV7-3 and TRBJ2-7; TRBD2 agrees at 7 bases. This clonotype originated in a human donor in a cohort sampled during active COVID-19. Sequencing input: peripheral blood. In DNA, the CDR3 is TGTGCCAGCAGCTTAATAGCGGGCCCAAGCTCCTACGAGCAGTACTTC. Its protein product is CASSLIAGPSSYEQYF.